This passage covers 25 T cell receptor beta chains from one sample sequenced in a study of immune cell composition in non-small cell lung cancer. This table comes from immunoSEQ multiplex PCR, and its TCRdb copy is limited to in-frame clones, with some not included. The sample carries roughly 3,000 clones, approximately 81% recorded once. The sample comprised lung tumor tissue. These receptor sequences come from a human donor with non-small cell lung cancer.

The rearrangement uses TRBV4-1 and TRBJ2-1; D perhaps matches TRBD1 (6 bases). V was cut by 4 bases and J by 6 bases, with 16 bases left in between. Germline values: CDR1 MGHRA, CDR2 YSYEKL. The CDR3 totals 15 residues. DNA for the CDR3: TGCGCCAGCAGCCCGTCCGGGACATCGGGCAATGAGCAGTTCTTC. Its protein is CASSPSGTSGNEQFF.

Notes on this clone: Germline and junction disagree at one end, which may indicate a read error. Other DNA sequences of this sample code for an identical CDR3. The genes are TRBV5-6 and TRBJ1-2; D call uncertain. CDR1 and CDR2 from the germline V gene are SGHDT and YYEEEE. The CDR3 runs 13 residues. CDR3 residues: CASSGRGNYGYTF. Here the CDR3 DNA reads TGTGCCAGCAGCGGGAGAGGGAACTATGGCTACACTTTC.

This clone has just one count. V usage is TRBV2 and J usage is TRBJ2-7; TRBD2 is a possible D gene (5 bases). Trimming shortened V by 5 bases and J by 5 bases, and 10 bases separated the two germline ends. The CDR3 is 12 amino acids. The germline V gene has CDR1 SNHLY and CDR2 FYNNEI. The CDR3 is CASSSDYDEQYF. The CDR3 nucleotides read TGTGCCAGCAGTTCCGACTACGACGAGCAGTACTTC.

This clone was counted between two and nine times. V and J are TRBV27 and TRBJ2-1; 9 bases align to TRBD2. The J segment lost 6 bases and the V segment lost 4 bases, leaving 7 bases of the junction unmatched. The CDR3 has 15 residues. Germline V gene lookup returns CDR1 MNHEY and CDR2 SMNVEV (reference sequence). The CDR3 region is CASSSPGLASNEQFF. As DNA, the CDR3 is TGTGCCAGCAGTTCCCCGGGACTAGCCTCCAATGAGCAGTTCTTC.

The chain couples TRBV2 to TRBJ2-5; 8 bases match TRBD1. CDR3 length: 15 amino acids. V trimming: 6 bases; J trimming: 4 bases; junction bases outside the gene matches: 10. In germline, CDR1 is SNHLY, CDR2 FYNNEI. CDR3 protein: CASRATGALGETQYF. CDR3 nucleotide sequence: TGTGCCAGCAGAGCGACAGGGGCATTGGGAGAGACCCAGTACTTC.

The chain joins TRBV5-1 to TRBJ1-5; D is unclear. CDR3 size: 14 residues. Looked up from germline, CDR1 is SGHRS and CDR2 is YFSETQ. Trimming took 5 bases from V and 6 from J, leaving 15 bases between them. The CDR3 sequence is CASRPDWSGQPQHF. In DNA form, the CDR3 reads TGCGCCAGCAGACCGGACTGGAGCGGTCAGCCCCAGCATTTT.

The chain carries TRBV5-4 and TRBJ1-1; TRBD1 matches 8 bases. Germline CDR1 SGHNT, CDR2 YYREEE (reference sequence). V gave up 5 bases and J gave up 5 bases; unmatched junction bases: 8. The CDR3 is made up of 14 amino acids. The CDR3 DNA follows: TGTGCCAGCAGTTGGGACAGGAGGGGGACTGAAGCTTTCTTT. Protein product: CASSWDRRGTEAFF.

The chain couples TRBV28 to TRBJ2-2, with TRBD1 matching 9 bases. The V segment lost 2 bases and the J segment 7 bases; nucleotides outside the gene matches: 5. The CDR3 loop spans 15 amino acids. CDR1 is MDHEN, CDR2 SYDVKM, per germline. CDR3: CASSLDRGDGGELFF. The CDR3, as DNA: TGTGCCAGCAGTTTAGACAGGGGGGATGGCGGGGAGCTGTTTTTT.

This chain links TRBV7-6 with TRBJ2-1; 7 bases map to TRBD2. The CDR3 consists of 17 residues. J gave up 2 bases and V 0 bases, and 7 bases lay outside the gene matches. Germline lookup yields CDR1 SGHVS and CDR2 FNYEAQ. Written as DNA, the CDR3 is TGTGCCAGCAGCTTAGCGGAGCGGGGAAGTGCCTACAATGAGCAGTTCTTC. Amino acids: CASSLAERGSAYNEQFF.

This chain connects TRBV5-1 to TRBJ1-2; no clear D. Germline V gene sequence: CDR1 SGHRS, CDR2 YFSETQ. Trimming left V 5 bases short and J 1 base short, with 12 bases between. The CDR3 is 14 residues long. This CDR3 is CASSLTYYNYGYTF. The CDR3 coding sequence is TGCGCCAGCAGTTTGACCTATTATAACTATGGCTACACCTTC.

CDR3 in amino acids: CASSPWEGLDQPQHF. For the CDR3, the DNA is TGTGCCAGCAGCCCGTGGGAGGGGTTGGATCAGCCCCAGCATTTT. V and J are TRBV7-2 and TRBJ1-5; TRBD1 is a possible D gene (5 bases). Looked up from germline, CDR1 is SGHTA and CDR2 is FQGNSA. The CDR3 extends over 15 amino acids. V lost 5 bases, J lost 5 bases, and 16 bases lay in between. Using reference TRBV7-2 and TRBJ1-5 for the parts outside the CDR3, the full variable domain is GAGVSQSPSNKVTEKGKDVELRCDPISGHTALYWYRQSLGQGLEFLIYFQGNSAPDKSGLPSDRFSAERTGGSVSTLTIQRTQQEDSAVYLCASSPWEGLDQPQHFGDGTRLSIL.

This clone has a handful of counts. The chain combines TRBV10-3 with TRBJ2-7; 9 bases are shared with TRBD1. Germline assignment: CDR1 ENHRY and CDR2 SYGVKD. After removal of 2 bases from V and 7 bases from J, the junction contained 6 bases not matched to a gene. The CDR3 has 14 amino acids. The CDR3 protein is CAISERTGVREQYF. CDR3 coding DNA: TGTGCCATCAGTGAGAGGACAGGGGTGAGGGAGCAGTACTTC.

CDR3 region: CASRFNPLTGGGYTF. CDR3 coding DNA: TGTGCCAGCAGGTTCAACCCGCTGACAGGCGGGGGCTACACCTTC. The chain has TRBV11-2 and TRBJ1-2, with D perhaps TRBD1 (6 bases). Trimming pared 6 bases from V and 8 bases from J, leaving 22 bases between. The CDR3 has 15 residues. Looked up from germline, CDR1 is SGHAT and CDR2 is FQNNGV. The full variable domain, its missing parts supplied by reference TRBV11-2 and TRBJ1-2, is EAGVAQSPRYKIIEKRQSVAFWCNPISGHATLYWYQQILGQGPKLLIQFQNNGVVDDSQLPKDRFSAERLKGVDSTLKIQPAKLEDSAVYLCASRFNPLTGGGYTFGSGTRLTVV.

This rearrangement joins TRBV5-6 to TRBJ1-6, with TRBD1 matching over 9 bases. Per germline, CDR1 SGHDT and CDR2 YYEEEE. The CDR3 consists of 17 residues. The junction had 17 bases not matched to a gene; V was cut back by 2 bases and J by 14 bases. This chain's CDR3 is CASSLFTGTGLISTLHF. In DNA, the CDR3 is TGTGCCAGCAGCTTATTTACCGGGACAGGGCTAATCTCAACCCTCCACTTT.

This clone has a handful of counts. CDR3 loop: CASRGQGAGYTF. As DNA, the CDR3 is TGTGCCAGCAGGGGACAGGGGGCCGGCTACACCTTC. The rearrangement joins TRBV7-2 to TRBJ1-2, with 12 bases fitting TRBD1. The CDR3 spans 12 residues. Per germline, CDR1 SGHTA and CDR2 FQGNSA. Trimming at V came to 6 bases and at J to 8 bases, leaving 1 base not matched to a gene.

This clone qualifies as large. The chain joins TRBV4-3 to TRBJ1-6; 7 nucleotides agree with TRBD1. This CDR3 region has 15 residues. From germline, CDR1 is LGHNA and CDR2 YSLEER. Unmatched junction bases numbered 9, after V lost 6 bases and J lost 7 bases. The chain's CDR3 is CASSPSGTENSPLHF. The DNA for the CDR3 is TGCGCCAGCAGTCCGTCCGGGACAGAAAATTCACCCCTCCACTTT.

The chain links TRBV25-1 to TRBJ1-2; 9 bases map to TRBD1. This CDR3 contains 13 residues. In germline, CDR1 is MGHDK, CDR2 SYGVNS. Trimming removed 7 bases from V and 3 bases from J; junction bases left unmatched: 3. The chain's CDR3 is CASKRTGDYGYTF. CDR3 DNA: TGTGCCAGCAAAAGGACAGGGGACTATGGCTACACCTTC.

This clone showed up just a few times. The rearrangement joins TRBV2 to TRBJ1-2; D call uncertain. Trimming shortened V by 4 bases and J by 5 bases, and 8 bases separated the two germline ends. CDR3 length: 12 residues. CDR1 SNHLY and CDR2 FYNNEI come from the germline V gene. In nucleotides, the CDR3 is TGTGCCAGCAGTGGGCAGAGGTATGGCTACACCTTC. It specifies CASSGQRYGYTF.

This rearrangement joins TRBV6-1 to TRBJ2-1; no clear D. The CDR3 totals 14 residues. V was cut by 5 bases and J by 0 bases, with 8 bases left in between. Germline V gives CDR1 MNHNS, CDR2 SASEGT. This chain's CDR3 is CASSSRGSYNEQFF. The CDR3 DNA sequence: TGTGCCAGCAGTTCTCGCGGCTCCTACAATGAGCAGTTCTTC.

This sequence joins TRBV5-1 and TRBJ1-2; tentative D call: TRBD1 (5 bases). CDR3 length equals 13 residues. The V gene's germline CDR1 is SGHRS and CDR2 YFSETQ. V was pared by 1 base and J by 5 bases, with 9 bases between. For the CDR3, the DNA is TGCGCCAGCAGCTTGACACAGGATTATGGCTACACCTTC. It encodes CASSLTQDYGYTF.

The genes are TRBV7-8 and TRBJ1-1; possible D gene TRBD1, 6 bases. CDR1 SGHVS and CDR2 FQNEAQ come from the germline V gene. V shed 5 bases and J shed 1 base, with 11 bases lying between them. The CDR3 is 14 residues long. CDR3 in DNA: TGTGCCAGCAGCCAGGGACACCGGAACACTGAAGCTTTCTTT. Translating it yields CASSQGHRNTEAFF.

The CDR3 reads CASSGQGSADTQYF. The CDR3 bases are TGTGCCAGCAGCGGACAGGGGAGCGCAGATACGCAGTATTTT. The V gene is TRBV7-9, the J gene TRBJ2-3, with TRBD1 matching 9 bases. The germline CDR1 and CDR2 sequences are SEHNR and FQNEAQ (reference sequence). The CDR3 is made up of 14 amino acids. V lost 5 bases, J lost 4 bases, and 4 bases stayed unmatched.

The J gene is TRBJ1-6, the V gene TRBV2; 9 bases agree with TRBD1. The germline V gene has CDR1 SNHLY and CDR2 FYNNEI. With 3 bases clipped from V and 8 bases from J, the junction kept 5 bases outside the gene matches. The CDR3 spans 15 residues. This chain's CDR3 is CASSERTGAYSPLHF. CDR3 coding DNA: TGTGCCAGCAGTGAGCGGACAGGGGCGTATTCACCCCTCCACTTT.

The chain employs TRBV19 and TRBJ2-7; possible D gene TRBD2, 5 bases. The V gene's germline CDR1 is LNHDA and CDR2 SQIVND (reference sequence). This CDR3 contains 12 residues. V dropped 6 bases and J dropped 8 bases, with 14 bases sitting between them. This CDR3 is CASRQTGFKQYF. CDR3 nucleotides: TGTGCCAGTAGGCAGACGGGGTTCAAGCAGTACTTC.

This clone is a singleton in its sample. The chain carries TRBV11-2 and TRBJ1-5, with D unclear. CDR3 length: 17 residues. From germline, CDR1 is SGHAT and CDR2 FQNNGV. V dropped 5 bases and J dropped 0 bases, with 17 bases sitting between them. The CDR3 sequence: CASSPSFGEYSNQPQHF. DNA of the CDR3: TGTGCCAGCAGCCCCTCTTTCGGGGAATATAGCAATCAGCCCCAGCATTTT. Looking up the rest from reference TRBV11-2 and TRBJ1-5 gives the full variable domain: EAGVAQSPRYKIIEKRQSVAFWCNPISGHATLYWYQQILGQGPKLLIQFQNNGVVDDSQLPKDRFSAERLKGVDSTLKIQPAKLEDSAVYLCASSPSFGEYSNQPQHFGDGTRLSIL.